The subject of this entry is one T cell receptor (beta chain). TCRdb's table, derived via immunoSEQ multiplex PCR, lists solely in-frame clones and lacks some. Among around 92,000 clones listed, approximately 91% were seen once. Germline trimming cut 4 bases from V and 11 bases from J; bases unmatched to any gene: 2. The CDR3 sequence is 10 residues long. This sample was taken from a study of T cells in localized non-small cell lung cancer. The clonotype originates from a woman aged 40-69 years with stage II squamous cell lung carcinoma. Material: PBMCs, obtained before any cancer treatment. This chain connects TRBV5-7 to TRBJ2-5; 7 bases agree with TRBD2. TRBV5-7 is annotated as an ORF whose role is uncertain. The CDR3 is CASSRGEQYF. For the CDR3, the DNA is TGTGCCAGCAGCCGGGGGGAGCAGTACTTC.